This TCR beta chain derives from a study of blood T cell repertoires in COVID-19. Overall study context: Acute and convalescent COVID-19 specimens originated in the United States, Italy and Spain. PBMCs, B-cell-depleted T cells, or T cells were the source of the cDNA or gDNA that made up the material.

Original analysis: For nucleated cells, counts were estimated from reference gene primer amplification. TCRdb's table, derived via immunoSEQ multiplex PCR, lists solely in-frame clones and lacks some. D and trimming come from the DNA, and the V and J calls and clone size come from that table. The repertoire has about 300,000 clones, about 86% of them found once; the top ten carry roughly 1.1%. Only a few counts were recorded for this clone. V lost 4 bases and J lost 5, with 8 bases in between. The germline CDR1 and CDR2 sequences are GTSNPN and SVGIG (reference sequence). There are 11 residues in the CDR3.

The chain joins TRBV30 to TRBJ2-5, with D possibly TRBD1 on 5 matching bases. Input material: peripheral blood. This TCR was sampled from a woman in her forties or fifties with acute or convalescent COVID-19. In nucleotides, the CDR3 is TGTGCCTGGACAGGGTCCGAGACCCAGTACTTC. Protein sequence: CAWTGSETQYF. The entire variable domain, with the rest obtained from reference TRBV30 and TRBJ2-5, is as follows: SQTIHQWPATLVQPVGSPLSLECTVEGTSNPNLYWYRQAAGRGLQLLFYSVGIGQISSEVPQNLSASRPQDRQFILSSKKLLLSDSGFYLCAWTGSETQYFGPGTRLLVL.